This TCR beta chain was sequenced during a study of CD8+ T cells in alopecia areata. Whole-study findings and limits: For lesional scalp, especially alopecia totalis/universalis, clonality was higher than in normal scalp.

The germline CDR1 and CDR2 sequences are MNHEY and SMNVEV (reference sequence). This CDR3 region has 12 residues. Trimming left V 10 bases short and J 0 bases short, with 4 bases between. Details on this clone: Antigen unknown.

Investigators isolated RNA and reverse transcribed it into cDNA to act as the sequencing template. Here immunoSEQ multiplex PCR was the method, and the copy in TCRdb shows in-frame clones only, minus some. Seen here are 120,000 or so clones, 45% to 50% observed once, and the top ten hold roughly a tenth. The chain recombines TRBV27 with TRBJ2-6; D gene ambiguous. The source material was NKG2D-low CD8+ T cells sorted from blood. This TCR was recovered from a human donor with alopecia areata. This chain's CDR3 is CATISGANVLTF. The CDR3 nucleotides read TGTGCCACCATCTCTGGGGCCAACGTCCTGACTTTC.